This TCR beta chain was identified in a study of neoadjuvant nivolumab and ipilimumab in lung cancer. Regarding the study as a whole: Compared with tumor-adjacent uninvolved lung, resected tumors showed greater richness and clonality.

Concerning this clone: Its target is not known.

TCRdb's table, derived via immunoSEQ multiplex PCR, lists solely in-frame clones and lacks some. The profile shows 40,000 or so clones, about 91% of them singletons. Germline V gives CDR1 MNHEY, CDR2 SVGAGI. V lost 5 bases to trimming and J lost 0 bases, with 8 bases between them. CDR3 length: 13 amino acids. J is TRBJ2-7 and V is TRBV6-5; D unresolved. This TCR derives from an adult with non-small cell lung cancer. The sample was peripheral blood, taken before neoadjuvant nivolumab, alone or with ipilimumab. The CDR3 loop reads CASSMETSYEQYF. The CDR3 DNA sequence: TGTGCCAGCAGTATGGAAACCTCCTACGAGCAGTACTTC.